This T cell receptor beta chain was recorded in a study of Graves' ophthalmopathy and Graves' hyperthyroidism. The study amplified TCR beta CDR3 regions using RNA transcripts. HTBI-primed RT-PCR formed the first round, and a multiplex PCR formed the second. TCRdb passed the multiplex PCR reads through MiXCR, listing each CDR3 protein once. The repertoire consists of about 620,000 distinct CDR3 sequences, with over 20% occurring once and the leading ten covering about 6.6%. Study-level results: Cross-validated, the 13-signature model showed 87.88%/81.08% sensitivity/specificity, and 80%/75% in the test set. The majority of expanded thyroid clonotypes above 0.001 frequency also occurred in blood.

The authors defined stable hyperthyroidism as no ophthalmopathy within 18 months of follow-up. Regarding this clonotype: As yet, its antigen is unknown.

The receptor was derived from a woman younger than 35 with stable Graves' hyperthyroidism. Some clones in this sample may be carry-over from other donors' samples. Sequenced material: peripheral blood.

The CDR3 region is CSAHRSIQYF. Here the CDR3 DNA reads TGCAGTGCTCACAGGAGCATTCAGTACTTC. The chain uses TRBV20-1 and TRBJ2-4; possible D gene TRBD1, 5 bases. V was pared by 5 bases and J by 9 bases, with 8 bases between. The CDR3 has 10 residues. From germline, CDR1 is DFQATT and CDR2 SNEGSKA (reference sequence).